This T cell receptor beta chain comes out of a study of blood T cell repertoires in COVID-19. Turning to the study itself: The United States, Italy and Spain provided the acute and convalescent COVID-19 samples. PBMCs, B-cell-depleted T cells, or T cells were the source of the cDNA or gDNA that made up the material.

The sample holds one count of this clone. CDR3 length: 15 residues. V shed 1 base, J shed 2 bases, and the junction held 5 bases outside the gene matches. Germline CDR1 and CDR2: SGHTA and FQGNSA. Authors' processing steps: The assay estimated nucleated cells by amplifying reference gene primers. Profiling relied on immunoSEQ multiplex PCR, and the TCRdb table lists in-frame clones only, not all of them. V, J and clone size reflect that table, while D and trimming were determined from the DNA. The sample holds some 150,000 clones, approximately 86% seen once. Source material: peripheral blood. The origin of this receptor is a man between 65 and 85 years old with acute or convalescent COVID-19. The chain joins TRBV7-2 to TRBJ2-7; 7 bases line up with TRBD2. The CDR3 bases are TGTGCCAGCAGCTTAGGCACTAGCGCTGCCTACGAGCAGTACTTC. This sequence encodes CASSLGTSAAYEQYF. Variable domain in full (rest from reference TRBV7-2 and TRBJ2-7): GAGVSQSPSNKVTEKGKDVELRCDPISGHTALYWYRQSLGQGLEFLIYFQGNSAPDKSGLPSDRFSAERTGGSVSTLTIQRTQQEDSAVYLCASSLGTSAAYEQYFGPGTRLTVT.